This T cell receptor beta chain derives from a study of beta chain features in type 1 diabetes. The study, taken as a whole, reports: There was a moderate but significant shortening of TCRB CDR3s in all four CD4+ subsets of Type 1 diabetes patients. Naive, central memory and Treg TCRB repertoires appeared more alike in patients than in healthy donors.

One heparinised draw, averaging about 0.11 L, was taken per donor. Only a few counts were recorded for this clone. As yet, its antigen is unknown. Different DNA sequences within this sample yield the same CDR3. The entirety of the isolated RNA underwent reverse transcription, so expressed TCRB transcripts were sequenced. Roughly 3.6 million reads per sample on average were obtained from naive, central memory and regulatory T cell samples. Data came from immunoSEQ multiplex PCR; TCRdb stores just in-frame clones and leaves some out. There are just over 600,000 clones in the sample; 15% to 18% occur only once, and approximately 0.093% lies in the top ten. The TCR comes from a young man in good health. The specimen was naive CD4+ T cells from blood.

The chain's CDR3 is CASSPDRGGYGYTF. CDR3 in DNA: TGTGCCAGCTCACCGGACAGGGGTGGTTATGGCTACACCTTC. The J gene is TRBJ1-2, the V gene TRBV18; 9 bases agree with TRBD1. The germline CDR1 and CDR2 sequences are KGHSH and LQKENI. The CDR3 loop spans 14 amino acids. Trimming at V came to 3 bases and at J to 5 bases, leaving 4 bases not matched to a gene.